This TCR beta chain was sequenced for a study of CD8+CD57+ T cells in acquired aplastic anemia. Overall study findings and caveats: Patients and controls shared twenty-nine CD8+ CDR3 sequences.

This clonotype showed up many times. Its cognate antigen is unknown. Genomic DNA provided the template from which TCR beta VDJ and CDR3 profiles were obtained. Each CDR3 protein gets one entry after TCRdb re-called the reads with MiXCR. The sample carries 200,000 to 250,000 distinct CDR3 sequences, about a third recorded once. The CDR3 is 14 residues long. The junction had 7 bases not matched to a gene; V was cut back by 0 bases and J by 10 bases. CDR1 SNHLY and CDR2 FYNNEI come from the germline V gene. This receptor was identified in a human donor in good health, serving as a control. The chain combines TRBV2 with TRBJ1-1, with 8 positions matching TRBD1. The source material was sorted CD4+, CD8+, or CD8+CD57+ T cells (not recorded which) from PBMCs. In DNA form, the CDR3 reads TGTGCCAGCAGTGAAGCGCTTCAGGGGGCGAGAGCTTTCTTT. Its translation is CASSEALQGARAFF.